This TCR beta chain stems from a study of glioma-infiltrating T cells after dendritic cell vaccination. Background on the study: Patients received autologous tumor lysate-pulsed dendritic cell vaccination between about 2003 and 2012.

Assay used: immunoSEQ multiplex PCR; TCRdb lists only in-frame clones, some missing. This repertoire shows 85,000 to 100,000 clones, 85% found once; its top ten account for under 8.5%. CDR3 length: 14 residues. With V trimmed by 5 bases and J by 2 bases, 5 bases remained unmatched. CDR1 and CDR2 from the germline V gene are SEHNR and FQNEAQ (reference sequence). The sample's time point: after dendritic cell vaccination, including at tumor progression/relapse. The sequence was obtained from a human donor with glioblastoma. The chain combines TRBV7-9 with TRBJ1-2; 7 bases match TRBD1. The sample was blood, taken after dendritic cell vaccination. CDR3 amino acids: CASSPSGQNYGYTF. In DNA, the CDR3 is TGTGCCAGCAGCCCATCGGGACAGAACTATGGCTACACCTTC.